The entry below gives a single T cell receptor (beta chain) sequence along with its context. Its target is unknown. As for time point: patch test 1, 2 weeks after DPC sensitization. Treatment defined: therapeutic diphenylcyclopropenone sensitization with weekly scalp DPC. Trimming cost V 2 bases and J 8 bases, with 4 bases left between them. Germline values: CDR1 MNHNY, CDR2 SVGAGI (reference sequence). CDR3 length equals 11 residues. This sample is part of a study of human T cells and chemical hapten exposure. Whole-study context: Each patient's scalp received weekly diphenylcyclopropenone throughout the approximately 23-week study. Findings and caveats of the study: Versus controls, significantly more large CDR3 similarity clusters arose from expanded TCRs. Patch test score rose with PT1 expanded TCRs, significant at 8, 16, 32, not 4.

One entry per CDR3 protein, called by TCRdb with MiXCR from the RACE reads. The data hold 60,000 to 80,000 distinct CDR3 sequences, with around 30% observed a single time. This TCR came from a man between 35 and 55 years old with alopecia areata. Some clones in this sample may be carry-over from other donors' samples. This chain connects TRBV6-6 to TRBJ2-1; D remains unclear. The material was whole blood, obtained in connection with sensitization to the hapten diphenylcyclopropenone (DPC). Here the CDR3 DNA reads TGTGCCAGCAGTTACGGGGATGAGCAGTTCTTC. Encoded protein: CASSYGDEQFF.